This TCR beta chain was documented in a study of T cells in Graves' hyperthyroidism and ophthalmopathy. Only a few counts were recorded for this clonotype. Amplified TCR beta CDR3 regions derived from RNA transcripts. The primer set for the first-round RT-PCR of the TCR CDR3 was HTBI. TCRdb re-called the multiplex PCR reads with MiXCR, one entry per CDR3 protein. The sample yields roughly 510,000 distinct CDR3 sequences, 46% seen once. Exclusion criteria comprised uncontrolled infection, other autoimmune disease, pregnancy or lactation. Source material: peripheral blood or thyroid tissue (not recorded which). The clonotype originates from an adult woman with Graves' disease, either hyperthyroidism or ophthalmopathy (not recorded which).

The CDR3 sequence is CAISELDNQPQHF. The CDR3 DNA follows: TGTGCCATCAGTGAATTGGACAATCAGCCCCAGCATTTT. The chain combines TRBV10-3 with TRBJ1-5; D unclear. V was clipped by 3 bases and J by 3 bases, with 6 bases between them. The germline CDR1 and CDR2 sequences are ENHRY and SYGVKD. The CDR3 has 13 residues.